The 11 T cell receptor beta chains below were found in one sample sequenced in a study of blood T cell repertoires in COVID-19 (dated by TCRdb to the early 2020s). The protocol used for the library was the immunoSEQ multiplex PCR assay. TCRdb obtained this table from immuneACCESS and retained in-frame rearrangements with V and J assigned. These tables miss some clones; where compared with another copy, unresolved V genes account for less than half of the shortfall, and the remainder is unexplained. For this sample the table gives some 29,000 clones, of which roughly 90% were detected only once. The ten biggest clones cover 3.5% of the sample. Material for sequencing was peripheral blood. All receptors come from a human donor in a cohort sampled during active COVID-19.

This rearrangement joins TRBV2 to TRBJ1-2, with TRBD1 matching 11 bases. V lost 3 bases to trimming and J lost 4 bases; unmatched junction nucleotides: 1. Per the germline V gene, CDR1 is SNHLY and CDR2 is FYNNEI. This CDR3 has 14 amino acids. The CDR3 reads CASSDGQGAYGYTF. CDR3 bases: TGTGCCAGCAGTGACGGACAGGGGGCCTATGGCTACACCTTC. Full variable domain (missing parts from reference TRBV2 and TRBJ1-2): EPEVTQTPSHQVTQMGQEVILRCVPISNHLYFYWYRQILGQKVEFLVSFYNNEISEKSEIFDDQFSVERPDGSNFTLKIRSTKLEDSAMYFCASSDGQGAYGYTFGSGTRLTVV.

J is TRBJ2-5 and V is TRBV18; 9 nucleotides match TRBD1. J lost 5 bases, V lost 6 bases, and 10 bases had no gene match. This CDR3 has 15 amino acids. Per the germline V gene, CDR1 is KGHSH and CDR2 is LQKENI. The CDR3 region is CASSAGTGRIETQYF. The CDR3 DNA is TGTGCCAGCTCCGCCGGGACAGGGAGAATTGAGACCCAGTACTTC.

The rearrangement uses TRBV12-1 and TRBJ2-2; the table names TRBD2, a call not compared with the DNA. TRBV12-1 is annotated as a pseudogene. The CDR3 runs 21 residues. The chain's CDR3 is CASSFAGQPKLSGGSGRELFF. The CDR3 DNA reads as TGTGCCAGCAGCTTTGCGGGACAACCAAAACTTAGCGGGGGCTCTGGGCGGGAGCTGTTTTTT.

The CDR3 is CASSSSGTGTFGMAQYF. The CDR3 bases are TGCGCCAGCAGCTCTTCAGGGACAGGGACCTTTGGAATGGCCCAGTACTTC. This chain uses TRBV5-1 with TRBJ2-5; 9 bases match TRBD1. The CDR3 runs 17 residues. From germline, CDR1 is SGHRS and CDR2 YFSETQ. After removal of 3 bases from V and 9 bases from J, the junction contained 18 bases not matched to a gene.

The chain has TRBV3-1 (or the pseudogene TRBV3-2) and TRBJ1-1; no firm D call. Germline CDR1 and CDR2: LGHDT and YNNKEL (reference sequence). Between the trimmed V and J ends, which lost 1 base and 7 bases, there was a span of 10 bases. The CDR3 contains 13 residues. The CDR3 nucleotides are TGTGCCAGCAGCCAAGGAGGTCCGTATGAAGCTTTCTTT. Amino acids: CASSQGGPYEAFF.

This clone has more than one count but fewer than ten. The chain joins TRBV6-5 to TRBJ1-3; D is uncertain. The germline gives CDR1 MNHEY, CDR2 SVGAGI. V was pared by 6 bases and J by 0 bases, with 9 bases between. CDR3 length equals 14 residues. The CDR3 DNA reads TGTGCCAGCAGCCTAGGTCCCTCTGGAAACACCATATATTTT. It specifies CASSLGPSGNTIYF.

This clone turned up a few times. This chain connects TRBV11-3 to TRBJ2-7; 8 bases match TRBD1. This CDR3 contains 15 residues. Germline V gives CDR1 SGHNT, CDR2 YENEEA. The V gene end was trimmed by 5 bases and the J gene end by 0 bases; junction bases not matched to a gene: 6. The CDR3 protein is CASSARTGPSYEQYF. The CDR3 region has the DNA TGTGCCAGCAGCGCCCGGACAGGGCCCTCCTACGAGCAGTACTTC.

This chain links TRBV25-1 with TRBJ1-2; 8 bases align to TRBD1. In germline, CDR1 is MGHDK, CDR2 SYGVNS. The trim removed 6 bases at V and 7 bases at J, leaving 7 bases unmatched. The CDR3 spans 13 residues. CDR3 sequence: CASSMTGAVGYTF. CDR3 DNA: TGTGCCAGCAGCATGACAGGGGCAGTTGGCTACACCTTC.

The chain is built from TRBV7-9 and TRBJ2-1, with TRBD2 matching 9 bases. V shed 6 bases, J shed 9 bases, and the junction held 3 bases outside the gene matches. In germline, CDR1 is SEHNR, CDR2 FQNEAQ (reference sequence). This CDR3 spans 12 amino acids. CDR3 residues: CASSASGAEQFF. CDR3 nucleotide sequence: TGTGCCAGCAGTGCTAGCGGGGCTGAGCAGTTCTTC.

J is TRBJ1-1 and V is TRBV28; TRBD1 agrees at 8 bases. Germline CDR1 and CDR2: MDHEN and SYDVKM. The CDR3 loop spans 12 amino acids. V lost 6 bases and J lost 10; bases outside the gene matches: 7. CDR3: CASSPGQGRAFF. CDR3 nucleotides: TGTGCCAGCAGCCCCGGACAGGGTAGAGCTTTCTTT. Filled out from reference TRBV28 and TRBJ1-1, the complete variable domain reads DVKVTQSSRYLVKRTGEKVFLECVQDMDHENMFWYRQDPGLGLRLIYFSYDVKMKEKGDIPEGYSVSREKKERFSLILESASTNQTSMYLCASSPGQGRAFFGQGTRLTVV.

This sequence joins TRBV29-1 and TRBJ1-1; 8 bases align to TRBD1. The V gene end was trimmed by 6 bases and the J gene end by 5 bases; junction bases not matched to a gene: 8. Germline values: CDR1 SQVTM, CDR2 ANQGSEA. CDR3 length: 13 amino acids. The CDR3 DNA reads TGCAGCGTCAAGCGGACAGGGAGTACTGAAGCTTTCTTT. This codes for CSVKRTGSTEAFF.